Given below is one T cell receptor beta chain in context. The antigen remains undetermined. The PCR made use of 60 Vbeta and 13 Jbeta primers. The protocol was immunoSEQ multiplex PCR, while the TCRdb copy is restricted to in-frame clones and leaves out a portion. The repertoire has about 85,000 clones, 80% of them found once; the top ten carry about 32%. This specimen belongs to a study of cytomegalovirus exposure and HLA in healthy donors. Likely unrecorded immune exposures existed in these nominally healthy donors. CDR3 size: 15 residues. V lost 4 bases, J lost 6 bases, and 11 bases stayed unmatched. CDR1 SGDLS and CDR2 YYNGEE come from the germline V gene. Findings of the study overall: In a later analysis, specific HLA alleles were associated with 15,000 to 20,000 TCR beta sequences at a 0.05 false discovery rate.

This sequence originates from a man aged 50 to 60 in good health and CMV-seropositive. This sequence joins TRBV9 and TRBJ2-3; 7 bases map to TRBD2. The sample was PBMCs. CDR3 loop: CASSPQLAVGDTQYF. DNA for the CDR3: TGTGCCAGCAGCCCCCAGCTAGCGGTGGGGGATACGCAGTATTTT.